This T cell receptor (beta chain) was captured in a study of identical twins' blood T cells. Broader study findings: Each donor's most abundant TCRbeta clonotypes shared more CDR3 sequences with her twin than unrelated donors.

This clonotype was counted between two and nine times. Its antigen is not identified. Looked up from germline, CDR1 is SGDLS and CDR2 is YYNGEE. The CDR3 extends over 16 amino acids. The V gene lost 0 bases and the J gene lost 1 base, with 11 bases spanning the gap. TCRdb processed the 5' RACE reads anew with MiXCR; each CDR3 protein has one entry. Of fewer than 450,000 distinct CDR3 sequences in the sample, about 28% are singletons; the top ten hold around 5.6%. This chain connects TRBV9 to TRBJ2-1, with D perhaps TRBD1 (7 bases). This receptor was obtained from a woman aged 18-55 years in good health. Sequenced: PBMCs. This chain's CDR3 is CASSVVQGGSYNEQFF. The CDR3 bases are TGTGCCAGCAGCGTAGTTCAGGGGGGATCCTACAATGAGCAGTTCTTC.